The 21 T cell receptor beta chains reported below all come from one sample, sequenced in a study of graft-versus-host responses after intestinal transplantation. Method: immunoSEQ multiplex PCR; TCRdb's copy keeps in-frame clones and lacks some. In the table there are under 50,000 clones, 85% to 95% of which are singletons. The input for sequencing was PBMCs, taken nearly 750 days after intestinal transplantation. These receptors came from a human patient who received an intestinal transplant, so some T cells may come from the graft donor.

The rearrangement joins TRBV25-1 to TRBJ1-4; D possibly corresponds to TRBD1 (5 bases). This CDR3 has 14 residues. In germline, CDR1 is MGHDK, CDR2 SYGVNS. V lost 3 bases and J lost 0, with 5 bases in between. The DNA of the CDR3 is TGTGCCAGCAGTGAGGGGGCAACTAATGAAAAACTGTTTTTT. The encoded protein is CASSEGATNEKLFF. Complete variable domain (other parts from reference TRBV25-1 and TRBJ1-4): EADIYQTPRYLVIGTGKKITLECSQTMGHDKMYWYQQDPGMELHLIHYSYGVNSTEKGDLSSESTVSRIRTEHFPLTLESARPSHTSQYLCASSEGATNEKLFFGSGTQLSVL.

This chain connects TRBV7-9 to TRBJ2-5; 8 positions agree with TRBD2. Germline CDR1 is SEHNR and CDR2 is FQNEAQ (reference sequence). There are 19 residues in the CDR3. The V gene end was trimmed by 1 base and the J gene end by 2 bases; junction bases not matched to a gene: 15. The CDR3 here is CASSLVRLAGPPSQETQYF. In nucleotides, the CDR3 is TGTGCCAGCAGCTTAGTAAGGTTAGCGGGACCACCTTCACAAGAGACCCAGTACTTC.

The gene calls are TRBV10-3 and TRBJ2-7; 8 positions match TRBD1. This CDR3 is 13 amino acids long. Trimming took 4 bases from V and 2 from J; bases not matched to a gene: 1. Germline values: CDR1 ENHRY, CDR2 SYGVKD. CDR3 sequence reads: CAISGGQAYEQYF. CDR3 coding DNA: TGTGCCATCAGTGGGGGACAGGCCTACGAGCAGTACTTC.

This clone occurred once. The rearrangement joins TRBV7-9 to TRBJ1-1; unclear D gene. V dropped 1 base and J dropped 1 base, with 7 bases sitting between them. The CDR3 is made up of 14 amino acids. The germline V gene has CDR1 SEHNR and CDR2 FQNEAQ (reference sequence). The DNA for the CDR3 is TGTGCCAGCAGCTTAGTCGGGTGGAACACTGAAGCTTTCTTT. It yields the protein CASSLVGWNTEAFF. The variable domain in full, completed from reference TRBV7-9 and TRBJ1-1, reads DTGVSQNPRHKITKRGQNVTFRCDPISEHNRLYWYRQTLGQGPEFLTYFQNEAQLEKSRLLSDRFSAERPKGSFSTLEIQRTEQGDSAMYLCASSLVGWNTEAFFGQGTRLTVV.

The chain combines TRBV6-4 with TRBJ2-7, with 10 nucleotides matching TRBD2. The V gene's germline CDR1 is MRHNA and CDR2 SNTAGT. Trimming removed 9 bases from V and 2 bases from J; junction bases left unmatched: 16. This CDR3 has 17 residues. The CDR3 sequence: CARAGLAEDPTTYEQYF. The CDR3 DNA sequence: TGTGCCAGAGCTGGACTAGCGGAGGACCCTACTACCTACGAGCAGTACTTC.

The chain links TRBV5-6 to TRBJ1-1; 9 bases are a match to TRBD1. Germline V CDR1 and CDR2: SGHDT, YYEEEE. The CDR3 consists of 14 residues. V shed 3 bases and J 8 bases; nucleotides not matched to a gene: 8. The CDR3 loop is CASSWGTGQQEAFF. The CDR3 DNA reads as TGTGCCAGCAGCTGGGGGACAGGGCAACAAGAAGCTTTCTTT.

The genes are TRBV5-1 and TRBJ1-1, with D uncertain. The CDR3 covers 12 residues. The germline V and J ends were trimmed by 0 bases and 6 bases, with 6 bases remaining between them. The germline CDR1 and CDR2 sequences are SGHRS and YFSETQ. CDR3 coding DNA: TGCGCCAGCAGCTTGGAGGGCGCTGAAGCTTTCTTT. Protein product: CASSLEGAEAFF.

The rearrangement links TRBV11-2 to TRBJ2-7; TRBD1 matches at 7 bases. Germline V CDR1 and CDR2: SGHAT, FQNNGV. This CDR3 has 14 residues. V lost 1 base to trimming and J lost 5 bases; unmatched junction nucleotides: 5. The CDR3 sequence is CASSLAQTGNEQYF. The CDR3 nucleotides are TGTGCCAGCAGCTTAGCCCAGACAGGGAACGAGCAGTACTTC.

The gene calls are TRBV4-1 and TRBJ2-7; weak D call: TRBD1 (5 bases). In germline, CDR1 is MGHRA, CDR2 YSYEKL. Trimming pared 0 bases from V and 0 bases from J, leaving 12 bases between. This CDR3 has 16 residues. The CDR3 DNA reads TGCGCCAGCAGCCAAGATAGGGGTGGAAGCTCCTACGAGCAGTACTTC. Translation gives CASSQDRGGSSYEQYF.

The CDR3: CASRPTGRNNSPLHF. Written as DNA, the CDR3 is TGTGCCAGCAGACCGACCGGACGGAATAATTCACCCCTCCACTTT. J is TRBJ1-6 and V is TRBV6-5; D is unclear. Trimming took 6 bases from V and 5 from J, leaving 14 bases between them. Germline-derived CDR1 and CDR2 are MNHEY and SVGAGI. The CDR3 is 15 residues long.

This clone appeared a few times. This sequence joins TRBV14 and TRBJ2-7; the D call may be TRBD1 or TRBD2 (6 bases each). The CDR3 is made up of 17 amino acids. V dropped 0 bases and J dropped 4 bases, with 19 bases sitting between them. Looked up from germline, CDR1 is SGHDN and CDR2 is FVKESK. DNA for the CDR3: TGTGCCAGCAGCCAAGATCTCAGGGGAGGTGGCAAGTACGAGCAGTACTTC. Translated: CASSQDLRGGGKYEQYF.

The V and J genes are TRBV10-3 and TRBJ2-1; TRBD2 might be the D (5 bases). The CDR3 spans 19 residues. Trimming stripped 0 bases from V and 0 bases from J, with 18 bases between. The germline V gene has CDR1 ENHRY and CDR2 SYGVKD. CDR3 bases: TGTGCCATCAGTGAGTCGCTTACCAGGAGCGGCTCCTCCTACAATGAGCAGTTCTTC. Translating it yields CAISESLTRSGSSYNEQFF.

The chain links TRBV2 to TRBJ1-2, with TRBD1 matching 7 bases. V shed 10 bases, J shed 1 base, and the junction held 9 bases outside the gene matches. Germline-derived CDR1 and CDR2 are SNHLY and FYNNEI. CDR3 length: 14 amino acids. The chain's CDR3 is CATYGQAYNYGYTF. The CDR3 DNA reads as TGTGCCACCTATGGACAGGCTTATAACTATGGCTACACCTTC.

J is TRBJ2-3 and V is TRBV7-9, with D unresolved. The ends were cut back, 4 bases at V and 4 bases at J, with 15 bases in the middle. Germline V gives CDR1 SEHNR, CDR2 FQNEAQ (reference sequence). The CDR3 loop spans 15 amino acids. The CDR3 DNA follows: TGTGCCAGCAGCTCCGAAACCACAGCAGCAGATACGCAGTATTTT. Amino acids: CASSSETTAADTQYF.

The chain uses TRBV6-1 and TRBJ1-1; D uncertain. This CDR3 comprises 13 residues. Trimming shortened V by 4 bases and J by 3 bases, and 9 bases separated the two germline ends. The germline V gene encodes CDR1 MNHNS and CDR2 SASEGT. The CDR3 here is CASSAQRDTEAFF. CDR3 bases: TGTGCCAGCAGTGCACAGAGAGACACTGAAGCTTTCTTT.

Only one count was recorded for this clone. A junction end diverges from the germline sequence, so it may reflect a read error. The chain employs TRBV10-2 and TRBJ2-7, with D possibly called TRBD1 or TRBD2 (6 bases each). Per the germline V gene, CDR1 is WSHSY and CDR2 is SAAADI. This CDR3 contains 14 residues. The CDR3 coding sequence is TGCGCCAGCAGAGAGTGGGGGGCGTTCGTCGAGCAGTACTTC. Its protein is CASREWGAFVEQYF.

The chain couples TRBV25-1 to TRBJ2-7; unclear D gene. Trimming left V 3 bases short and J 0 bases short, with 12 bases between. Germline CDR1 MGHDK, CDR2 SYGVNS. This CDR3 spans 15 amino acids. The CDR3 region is CASSDSSASSYEQYF. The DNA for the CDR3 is TGTGCCAGCAGTGATTCAAGCGCCTCCTCCTACGAGCAGTACTTC.

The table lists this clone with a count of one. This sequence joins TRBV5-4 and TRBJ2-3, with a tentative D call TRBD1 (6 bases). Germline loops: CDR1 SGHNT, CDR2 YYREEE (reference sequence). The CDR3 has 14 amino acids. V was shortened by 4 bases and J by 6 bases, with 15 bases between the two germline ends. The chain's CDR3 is CASSVLQGGDTQYF. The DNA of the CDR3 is TGTGCCAGCAGCGTATTACAGGGTGGGGATACGCAGTATTTT.

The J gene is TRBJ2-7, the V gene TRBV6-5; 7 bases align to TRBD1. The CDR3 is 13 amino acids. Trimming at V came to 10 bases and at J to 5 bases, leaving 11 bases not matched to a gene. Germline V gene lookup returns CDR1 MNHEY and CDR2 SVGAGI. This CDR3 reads CAIARGRLNEQYF. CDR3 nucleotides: TGTGCCATCGCTAGGGGGCGTCTGAACGAGCAGTACTTC.

Here the CDR3 DNA reads TGTGCCAGCAGCTTGGTTTACCGAAATCAGCCCCAGCATTTT. This encodes CASSLVYRNQPQHF. V is TRBV5-5 and J is TRBJ1-5; D ambiguous. The CDR3 covers 14 residues. V dropped 0 bases and J dropped 4 bases, with 8 bases sitting between them. CDR1 SGHKS and CDR2 YYEKEE come from the germline V gene (reference sequence).

CDR3 sequence reads: CASFTAGKGNTIYF. The CDR3 nucleotides are TGTGCCAGCTTCACCGCGGGGAAAGGAAACACCATATATTTT. J is TRBJ1-3 and V is TRBV18; D remains ambiguous. From germline, CDR1 is KGHSH and CDR2 LQKENI. V was shortened by 7 bases and J by 4 bases, with 14 bases between the two germline ends. The CDR3 loop spans 14 amino acids. Using reference TRBV18 and TRBJ1-3 for the parts outside the CDR3, the full variable domain is NAGVMQNPRHLVRRRGQEARLRCSPMKGHSHVYWYRQLPEEGLKFMVYLQKENIIDESGMPKERFSAEFPKEGPSILRIQQVVRGDSAAYFCASFTAGKGNTIYFGEGSWLTVV.